The present T cell receptor beta chain was sequenced within a study of neurological immune-mediated disorders. TCRdb processed the 5' RACE reads anew with MiXCR; each CDR3 protein has one entry. The data hold approximately 41,000 distinct CDR3 sequences, with roughly 2.5% observed a single time. General study points: In multiple sclerosis patients, the repertoire cluster was unrelated to clinical or MRI findings.

This clonotype showed up many times. Antigen specificity is unknown. The V and J ends lost 4 bases and 2 bases, in that order; junction bases with no gene match: 8. This CDR3 comprises 17 residues. The germline gives CDR1 SGHDT, CDR2 YYEEEE. The receptor was derived from a man aged 30 to 45 with multiple sclerosis. Material: PBMCs. The V and J genes are TRBV5-6 and TRBJ2-2; 10 bases align to TRBD1. In DNA, the CDR3 is TGTGCCAGCAGCCTGAGACAGGGGGCCCGAAACACCGGGGAGCTGTTTTTT. Translation gives CASSLRQGARNTGELFF.